This T cell receptor beta chain was found in a study of T cell changes during pregnancy in multiple sclerosis. The V gene's germline CDR1 is SNHLY and CDR2 FYNNEI. The CDR3 loop spans 13 amino acids. Trimming shortened V by 0 bases and J by 8 bases, and 10 bases separated the two germline ends. The data were produced by immunoSEQ multiplex PCR, yet TCRdb's version contains in-frame clones alone and is incomplete. The sample lists over 70,000 clones; around 93% were seen once. The receptor was isolated from a female donor in good health, enrolled as a control in a pregnancy study. Sequences were derived from peripheral blood, sampled in the first trimester of pregnancy. The chain couples TRBV2 to TRBJ1-2; D not resolved. The CDR3 sequence: CASSEAQMRGYTF. The CDR3 DNA reads TGTGCCAGCAGTGAAGCGCAGATGCGGGGCTACACCTTC.